Below, 31 T cell receptor beta chains from the same sample are listed, as sequenced in a study of T cell repertoires in cytomegalovirus infection. No antigen has been identified for these receptors. MiXCR, run by TCRdb on the reads, gives a single entry per CDR3 protein. The sample carries approximately 100,000 distinct CDR3 sequences, under 30% recorded once. The sequencing here drew on CD8+ T cells from cultured PBMCs, taken from culture after CMV antigen stimulation. The receptors here all came from a human donor in good health (CMV status not recorded). Some clones in this sample may be carry-over from other donors' samples.

A note on this clonotype: Mismatch with germline at one junction end may stem from a read error. The chain combines TRBV6-2 or TRBV6-3 with TRBJ1-1; unclear D gene. CDR1 and CDR2 (germline): MNHEY, SVGEGT. The CDR3 runs 16 residues. CDR3 nucleotides: TGTGCCAGCAGTTTAGCAAGGATTCAAATGAACACAGAAGCTTTCTTT. Amino acid sequence: CASSLARIQMNTEAFF.

This clonotype was picked up a small number of times. V and J are TRBV4-2 and TRBJ2-7; TRBD2 matches 8 bases. The CDR3 is 15 amino acids. Per germline, CDR1 LGHNA and CDR2 YNFKEQ. V trimming: 4 bases; J trimming: 3 bases; junction bases outside the gene matches: 8. CDR3 in amino acids: CASSREAGGNYEQYF. DNA for the CDR3: TGTGCCAGCAGCCGGGAGGCGGGGGGCAACTACGAGCAGTACTTC.

This rearrangement joins TRBV15 to TRBJ2-1, with no clear D. V was pared by 0 bases and J by 2 bases, with 8 bases between. The CDR3 covers 15 residues. The germline V gene has CDR1 LNHNV and CDR2 YYDKDF (reference sequence). The CDR3 region has the DNA TGTGCCACCAGCAGAGATGGGGTTCCCTACAATGAGCAGTTCTTC. Its protein is CATSRDGVPYNEQFF. The full variable domain, rest sourced from reference TRBV15 and TRBJ2-1, is DAMVIQNPRYQVTQFGKPVTLSCSQTLNHNVMYWYQQKSSQAPKLLFHYYDKDFNNEADTPDNFQSRRPNTSFCFLDIRSPGLGDTAMYLCATSRDGVPYNEQFFGPGTRLTVL.

The sample holds a few counts of this clonotype. The genes are TRBV11-2 and TRBJ2-1; D is undetermined. The CDR3 is 15 residues long. Trimming cost V 5 bases and J 0 bases, with 11 bases left between them. The germline gives CDR1 SGHAT, CDR2 FQNNGV. The CDR3 region is CASSRAFSSYNEQFF. The CDR3 region has the DNA TGTGCCAGCAGCCGCGCCTTTAGCTCCTACAATGAGCAGTTCTTC.

The chain employs TRBV19 and TRBJ2-2; 9 nucleotides line up with TRBD1. Germline CDR1 and CDR2: LNHDA and SQIVND (reference sequence). The CDR3 contains 13 residues. Germline trimming cut 10 bases from V and 4 bases from J; bases unmatched to any gene: 4. CDR3 in amino acids: CATGTGFTGELFF. The CDR3 DNA is TGTGCCACCGGGACAGGGTTCACCGGGGAGCTGTTTTTT.

This clonotype has just a few counts. This chain joins TRBV5-1 and TRBJ1-2, with D maybe TRBD1 (6 bases). Trimming removed 5 bases at V and 3 bases at J, with 11 bases between. The CDR3 is 13 residues long. Per the germline V gene, CDR1 is SGHRS and CDR2 is YFSETQ. Here the CDR3 DNA reads TGCGCCAGCAGGGAGGGGGATGACTATGGCTACACCTTC. Its protein product is CASREGDDYGYTF.

For this clonotype: A read error is likely, as this CDR3 ends without the conserved phenylalanine or tryptophan. This chain joins TRBV10-3 and TRBJ2-1; 9 nucleotides align to TRBD1. Trimming cost V 11 bases and J 1 base; bases outside gene matches: 15. CDR3 length equals 17 residues. In germline, CDR1 is ENHRY, CDR2 SYGVKD. The CDR3 is CAAQGAASSNSYNEQFL. In nucleotides, the CDR3 is TGTGCCGCACAGGGGGCTGCCTCCTCCAATTCCTACAATGAGCAGTTCCTC.

The genes are TRBV4-2 and TRBJ2-5; maybe TRBD2 (6 bases). The V and J ends lost 3 bases and 5 bases respectively, with 16 bases between them. There are 15 residues in the CDR3. CDR1 is LGHNA and CDR2 is YNFKEQ in the germline V gene. In DNA form, the CDR3 reads TGTGCCAGCAGCCAGGCGAAGGGAGGACGGGAGACCCAGTACTTC. It is translated as CASSQAKGGRETQYF.

The V and J genes are TRBV5-1 and TRBJ1-1; D is ambiguous. The germline V and J ends were trimmed by 5 bases and 4 bases, with 6 bases remaining between them. Germline values: CDR1 SGHRS, CDR2 YFSETQ. This CDR3 contains 11 residues. The CDR3 here is CASRRTTEAFF. Here the CDR3 DNA reads TGCGCCAGCAGACGGACCACTGAAGCTTTCTTT.

CDR3 in DNA: TGTGCCAGCAGGCCGGGACTAGCGGGTCATATCGGGGAGCTGTTTTTT. Translated: CASRPGLAGHIGELFF. The chain couples TRBV27 to TRBJ2-2, with TRBD2 identical over 12 bases. The V gene's germline CDR1 is MNHEY and CDR2 SMNVEV (reference sequence). The CDR3 consists of 16 residues. V was pared by 6 bases and J by 7 bases, with 9 bases of the junction left unmatched.

In its sample, this clonotype was seen many times. This chain joins TRBV27 and TRBJ2-7, with TRBD2 as a possible D gene (6 bases). Germline-derived CDR1 and CDR2 are MNHEY and SMNVEV (reference sequence). The CDR3 loop spans 14 amino acids. The V end lost 4 bases, the J end lost 0 bases, and 10 bases lay between the germline ends. CDR3 sequence: CASSWGTGSYEQYF. The CDR3 nucleotides read TGTGCCAGCAGTTGGGGGACTGGCTCCTACGAGCAGTACTTC.

This sequence joins TRBV24-1 and TRBJ1-2; D unclear. CDR1 and CDR2 from the germline V gene are KGHDR and SFDVKD. With 5 bases removed from V and 1 base from J, the gap between germline ends came to 7 bases. The CDR3 totals 13 residues. CDR3 residues: CATSAGFNYGYTF. CDR3 DNA sequence: TGTGCCACCAGTGCGGGGTTTAACTATGGCTACACCTTC.

The sample holds a few counts of this clonotype. The gene calls are TRBV10-3 and TRBJ2-3; 8 bases are a match to TRBD2. This CDR3 comprises 15 residues. The ends lost 0 bases at V and 10 bases at J; junction bases unmatched: 9. Germline CDR1 and CDR2: ENHRY and SYGVKD. The CDR3 is CAISESGSSGAAQYF. In DNA form, the CDR3 reads TGTGCCATCAGTGAGTCGGGTAGTAGCGGGGCTGCGCAGTATTTT.

V gene TRBV6-6 combines with J gene TRBJ1-2; TRBD1 is a possible D gene (5 bases). The V gene's germline CDR1 is MNHNY and CDR2 SVGAGI (reference sequence). The CDR3 has 16 amino acids. The V end lost 0 bases, the J end lost 7 bases, and 18 bases lay between the germline ends. CDR3 residues: CASSYSGTRREFGYTF. CDR3 nucleotides: TGTGCCAGCAGTTACTCGGGGACGCGGAGGGAGTTTGGCTACACCTTC.

The chain recombines TRBV5-4 with TRBJ1-1; D might be TRBD1 (5 bases). CDR1 is SGHNT, CDR2 YYREEE, per germline (reference sequence). This CDR3 is built from 13 residues. The V end lost 4 bases, the J end lost 4 bases, and 11 bases lay between the germline ends. CDR3 coding DNA: TGTGCCAGCAGCCCCTTGGGGGGCACTGAAGCTTTCTTT. Amino acids: CASSPLGGTEAFF.

The rearrangement links TRBV4-1 to TRBJ2-7; maybe TRBD2 (6 bases). This CDR3 has 14 residues. Trimming shortened V by 4 bases and J by 3 bases, and 13 bases separated the two germline ends. Germline CDR1 is MGHRA and CDR2 is YSYEKL. The CDR3 DNA sequence: TGCGCCAGCAGCCCCATGGGGGGTAGCTACGAGCAGTACTTC. Translation: CASSPMGGSYEQYF.

This clonotype was counted a few times. The J gene is TRBJ1-3, the V gene TRBV4-1, with 7 bases lining up with TRBD1. The germline CDR1 and CDR2 sequences are MGHRA and YSYEKL. V lost 2 bases to trimming and J lost 0 bases; unmatched junction nucleotides: 13. The CDR3 length is 19 residues. CDR3 sequence reads: CASSQILQWGQSSGNTIYF. The CDR3 nucleotides are TGCGCCAGCAGCCAAATACTACAATGGGGACAGAGCTCTGGAAACACCATATATTTT.

The chain links TRBV11-2 to TRBJ2-1; no definite D call. This CDR3 spans 11 amino acids. Trimming cost V 2 bases and J 15 bases, with 11 bases left between them. The germline gives CDR1 SGHAT, CDR2 FQNNGV. CDR3 sequence (DNA): TGTGCCAGCAGCTTATGGGGTTCGGTGTTCTTC. Its translation is CASSLWGSVFF.

This clonotype was recorded many times. The chain carries TRBV19 and TRBJ1-2; D might be TRBD1 (5 bases). The CDR3 totals 14 residues. Trimming pared 1 base from V and 7 bases from J, leaving 13 bases between. Germline assignment: CDR1 LNHDA and CDR2 SQIVND (reference sequence). CDR3 region: CASSIASGGSGYTF. CDR3 nucleotide sequence: TGTGCCAGTAGTATAGCCTCCGGGGGTTCTGGCTACACCTTC.

This clonotype was seen a handful of times. The rearrangement uses TRBV2 and TRBJ2-1, with TRBD2 identical over 10 bases. The CDR3 contains 18 residues. V lost 4 bases and J lost 6; bases outside the gene matches: 15. Germline values: CDR1 SNHLY, CDR2 FYNNEI. The CDR3 loop reads CASSVQSGGAESGNEQFF. As DNA, the CDR3 is TGTGCCAGCAGTGTACAGAGCGGGGGGGCCGAGTCGGGCAATGAGCAGTTCTTC.

Only a few counts were recorded for this clonotype. This chain's CDR3 is CASSDGTVNTGELFF. For the CDR3, the DNA is TGTGCCAGCAGTGACGGGACAGTGAACACCGGGGAGCTGTTTTTT. The chain links TRBV2 to TRBJ2-2; 7 nucleotides align to TRBD1. CDR3 size: 15 residues. Germline loops: CDR1 SNHLY, CDR2 FYNNEI. V lost 3 bases, J lost 1 base, and 2 bases stayed unmatched.

DNA of the CDR3: TGTGCCAGCAGGAGGTCTTCGGCTAGCAATCAGCCCCAGCATTTT. Its translation: CASRRSSASNQPQHF. The chain joins TRBV2 to TRBJ1-5, with unresolved D. The CDR3 spans 15 residues. V shed 6 bases and J shed 0 bases, with 12 bases lying between them. Germline CDR1 is SNHLY and CDR2 is FYNNEI.

This clonotype was seen a few times. The rearrangement joins TRBV20-1 to TRBJ2-1; possibly TRBD1 or TRBD2 for D (6 bases each). This CDR3 region has 13 residues. Germline CDR1 DFQATT, CDR2 SNEGSKA (reference sequence). Trimming took 0 bases from V and 8 from J, leaving 11 bases between them. DNA for the CDR3: TGCAGTGCTAGAGATGGGGGGCTCGATGAGCAGTTCTTC. The encoded protein is CSARDGGLDEQFF.

The rearrangement uses TRBV20-1 and TRBJ2-7, with 10 bases identical to TRBD2. Germline CDR1 reads DFQATT; CDR2 reads SNEGSKA (reference sequence). The CDR3 totals 13 residues. V lost 6 bases, J lost 6 bases, and 8 bases stayed unmatched. In nucleotides, the CDR3 is TGCAGTGCCGGGAGCGGGGGGGTTCTCGAGCAGTACTTC. Protein product: CSAGSGGVLEQYF.

The rearrangement links TRBV27 to TRBJ2-3; the D gene is possibly TRBD2 (6 bases). Germline values: CDR1 MNHEY, CDR2 SMNVEV (reference sequence). V lost 3 bases and J 4 bases, leaving 14 bases between the germline ends. The CDR3 consists of 15 residues. The CDR3: CASSFLAGGADTQYF. The DNA of the CDR3 is TGTGCCAGCAGTTTTCTTGCGGGCGGGGCAGATACGCAGTATTTT.

This clonotype was picked up many times. DNA for the CDR3: TGCAGTGCTCCAGAAGATGGCTACACCTTC. Translation gives CSAPEDGYTF. This rearrangement joins TRBV20-1 to TRBJ1-2, with no clear D. CDR1 and CDR2 from the germline V gene are DFQATT and SNEGSKA (reference sequence). Between the trimmed V and J ends, which lost 5 bases and 6 bases, there was a span of 7 bases. The CDR3 spans 10 residues.

The rearrangement uses TRBV6-6 and TRBJ2-3; D may be TRBD2 (7 bases). Trimming shortened V by 2 bases and J by 5 bases, and 17 bases separated the two germline ends. From germline, CDR1 is MNHNY and CDR2 SVGAGI (reference sequence). CDR3 length: 16 residues. This chain's CDR3 is CASSYGGGASGDTQYF. The CDR3 DNA reads as TGTGCCAGCAGTTACGGGGGGGGGGCGTCAGGAGATACGCAGTATTTT.

In this sample, this clonotype turned up a few times. The chain uses TRBV27 and TRBJ2-3, with D possibly called TRBD1 or TRBD2 (5 bases each). Germline-derived CDR1 and CDR2 are MNHEY and SMNVEV (reference sequence). Trimming stripped 5 bases from V and 3 bases from J, with 18 bases between. The CDR3 consists of 16 residues. The CDR3 is CASSTYPGPSTDTQYF. CDR3 sequence (DNA): TGTGCCAGCAGTACCTACCCGGGACCTTCGACAGATACGCAGTATTTT.

This clonotype was seen just once. A read error is likely, as this CDR3 ends without the conserved phenylalanine or tryptophan. This chain connects TRBV5-1 to TRBJ1-1; D unclear. CDR1 is SGHRS, CDR2 YFSETQ, per germline. Deletions cut 0 bases from V and 1 base from J, with 4 bases between. The CDR3 spans 13 residues. The CDR3 reads CASSLDRNTEAFY. CDR3 bases: TGCGCCAGCAGCTTGGACAGGAACACTGAAGCTTTCTAT.

The DNA of the CDR3 is TGCGCCAGCAGCTTGGCCGCCGCTCCTTACACTGAAGCTTTCTTT. This gives the protein CASSLAAAPYTEAFF. V and J are TRBV5-1 and TRBJ1-1; D unclear. V lost 0 bases to trimming and J lost 3 bases, with 12 bases between them. Germline V gene sequence: CDR1 SGHRS, CDR2 YFSETQ. The CDR3 runs 15 residues. The full variable domain, rest sourced from reference TRBV5-1 and TRBJ1-1, is KAGVTQTPRYLIKTRGQQVTLSCSPISGHRSVSWYQQTPGQGLQFLFEYFSETQRNKGNFPGRFSGRQFSNSRSEMNVSTLELGDSALYLCASSLAAAPYTEAFFGQGTRLTVV.

The rearrangement joins TRBV3-1 to TRBJ2-3; D is unclear. The germline V gene encodes CDR1 LGHDT and CDR2 YNNKEL (reference sequence). This CDR3 is built from 17 residues. V lost 0 bases, J lost 4 bases, and 17 bases lay in between. CDR3 loop: CASSQDESVRTPDTQYF. The CDR3 coding sequence is TGTGCCAGCAGCCAAGATGAGAGCGTTCGAACCCCAGATACGCAGTATTTT.